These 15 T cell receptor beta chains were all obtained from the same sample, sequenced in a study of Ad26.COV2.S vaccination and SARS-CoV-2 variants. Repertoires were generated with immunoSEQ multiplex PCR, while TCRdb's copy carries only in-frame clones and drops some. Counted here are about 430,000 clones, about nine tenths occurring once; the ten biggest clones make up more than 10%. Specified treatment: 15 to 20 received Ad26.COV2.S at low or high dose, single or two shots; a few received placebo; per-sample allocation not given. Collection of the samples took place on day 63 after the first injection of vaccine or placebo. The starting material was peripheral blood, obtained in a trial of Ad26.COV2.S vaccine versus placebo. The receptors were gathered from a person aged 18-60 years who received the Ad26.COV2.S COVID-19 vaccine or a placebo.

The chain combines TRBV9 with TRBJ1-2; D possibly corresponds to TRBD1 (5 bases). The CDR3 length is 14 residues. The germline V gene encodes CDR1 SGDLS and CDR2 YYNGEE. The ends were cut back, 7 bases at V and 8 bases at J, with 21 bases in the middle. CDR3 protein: CASGGPNGAGGYTF. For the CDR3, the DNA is TGTGCCAGCGGAGGGCCCAACGGGGCCGGCGGCTACACCTTC.

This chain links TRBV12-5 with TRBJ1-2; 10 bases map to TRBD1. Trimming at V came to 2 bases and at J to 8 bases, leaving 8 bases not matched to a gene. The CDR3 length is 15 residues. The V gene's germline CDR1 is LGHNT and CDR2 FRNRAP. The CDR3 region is CASGLITGTGEGYTF. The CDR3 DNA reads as TGTGCTAGTGGTTTGATCACCGGGACAGGGGAAGGCTACACCTTC.

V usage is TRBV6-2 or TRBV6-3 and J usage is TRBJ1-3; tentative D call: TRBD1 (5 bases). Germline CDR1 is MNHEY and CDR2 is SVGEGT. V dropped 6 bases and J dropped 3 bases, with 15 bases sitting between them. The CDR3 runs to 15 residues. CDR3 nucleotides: TGTGCCAGCAGCCCACAGGAGGGCTTTGGAAACACCATATATTTT. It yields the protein CASSPQEGFGNTIYF.

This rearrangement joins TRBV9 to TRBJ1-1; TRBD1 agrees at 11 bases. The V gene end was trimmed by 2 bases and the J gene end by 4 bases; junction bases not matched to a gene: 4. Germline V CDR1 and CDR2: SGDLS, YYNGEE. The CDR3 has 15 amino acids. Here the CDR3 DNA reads TGTGCCAGCAGCGTCCGGGACAGGGGGAGCACTGAAGCTTTCTTT. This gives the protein CASSVRDRGSTEAFF.

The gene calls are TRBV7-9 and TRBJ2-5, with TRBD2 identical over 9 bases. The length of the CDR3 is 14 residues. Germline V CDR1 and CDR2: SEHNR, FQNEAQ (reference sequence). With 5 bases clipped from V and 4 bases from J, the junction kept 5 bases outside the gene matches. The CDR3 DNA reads TGTGCCAGCAGCGTTAGCGGGAGTGGAGAGACCCAGTACTTC. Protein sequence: CASSVSGSGETQYF.

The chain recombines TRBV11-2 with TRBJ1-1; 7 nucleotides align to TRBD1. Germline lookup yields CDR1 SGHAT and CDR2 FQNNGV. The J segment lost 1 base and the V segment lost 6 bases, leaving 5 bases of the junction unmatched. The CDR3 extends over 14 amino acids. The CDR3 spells CASSPQGSNTEAFF. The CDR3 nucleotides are TGTGCCAGCAGTCCACAGGGGTCGAACACTGAAGCTTTCTTT.

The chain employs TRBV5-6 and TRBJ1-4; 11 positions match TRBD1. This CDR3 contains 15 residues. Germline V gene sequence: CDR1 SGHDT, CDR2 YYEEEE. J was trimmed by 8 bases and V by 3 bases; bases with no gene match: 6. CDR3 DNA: TGTGCCAGCAGCTGGACAGGGGGCGCAGAAGAAAAACTGTTTTTT. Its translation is CASSWTGGAEEKLFF.

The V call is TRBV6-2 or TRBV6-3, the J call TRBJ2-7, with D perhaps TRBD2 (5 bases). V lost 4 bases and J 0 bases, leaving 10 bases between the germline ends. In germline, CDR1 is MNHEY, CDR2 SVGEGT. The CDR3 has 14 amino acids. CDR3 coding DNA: TGTGCCAGCAGTTCGGAGGTTAACTCCTACGAGCAGTACTTC. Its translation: CASSSEVNSYEQYF.

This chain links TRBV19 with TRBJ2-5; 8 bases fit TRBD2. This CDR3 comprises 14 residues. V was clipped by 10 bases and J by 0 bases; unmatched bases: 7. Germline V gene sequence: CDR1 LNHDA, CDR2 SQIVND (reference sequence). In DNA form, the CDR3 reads TGTGCCACTCAGATAGCGGGGAACCAAGAGACCCAGTACTTC. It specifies CATQIAGNQETQYF.

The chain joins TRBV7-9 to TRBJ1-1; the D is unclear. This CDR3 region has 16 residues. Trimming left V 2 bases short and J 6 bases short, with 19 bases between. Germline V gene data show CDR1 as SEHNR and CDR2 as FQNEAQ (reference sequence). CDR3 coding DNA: TGTGCCAGCAGCTTAAATACGCTGGGGAGCGGGGCTGAAGCTTTCTTT. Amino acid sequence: CASSLNTLGSGAEAFF.

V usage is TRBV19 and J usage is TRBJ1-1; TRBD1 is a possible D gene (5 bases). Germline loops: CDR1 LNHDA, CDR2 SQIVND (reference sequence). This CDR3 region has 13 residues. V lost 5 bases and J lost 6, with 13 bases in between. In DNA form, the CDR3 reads TGTGCCAGTAGTTTGGCAGGGATGGCTGAAGCTTTCTTT. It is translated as CASSLAGMAEAFF. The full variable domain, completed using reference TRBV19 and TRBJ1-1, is DGGITQSPKYLFRKEGQNVTLSCEQNLNHDAMYWYRQDPGQGLRLIYYSQIVNDFQKGDIAEGYSVSREKKESFPLTVTSAQKNPTAFYLCASSLAGMAEAFFGQGTRLTVV.

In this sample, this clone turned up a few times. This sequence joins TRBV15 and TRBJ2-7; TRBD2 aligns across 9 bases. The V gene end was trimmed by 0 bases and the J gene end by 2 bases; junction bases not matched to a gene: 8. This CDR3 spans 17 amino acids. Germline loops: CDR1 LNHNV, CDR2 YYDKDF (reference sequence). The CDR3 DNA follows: TGTGCCACCAGCAGAGATTCTCTGCTAGCGGGGACCTACGAGCAGTACTTC. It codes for CATSRDSLLAGTYEQYF.

The CDR3, as DNA: TGTGCCAGCAGCGTAGGATCGGCAGGAAACTACGAGCAGTACTTC. Translation: CASSVGSAGNYEQYF. The J gene is TRBJ2-7, the V gene TRBV9; D call uncertain. CDR1 is SGDLS and CDR2 is YYNGEE in the germline V gene. V lost 0 bases and J 3 bases, leaving 13 bases between the germline ends. The CDR3 is 15 residues long.

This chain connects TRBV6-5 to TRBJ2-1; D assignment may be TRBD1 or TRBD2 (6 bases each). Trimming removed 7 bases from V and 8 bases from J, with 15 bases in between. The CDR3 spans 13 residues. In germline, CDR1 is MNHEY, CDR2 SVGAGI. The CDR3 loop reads CASTVGGSDEQFF. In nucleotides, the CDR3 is TGTGCCAGCACTGTAGGGGGGAGCGATGAGCAGTTCTTC.

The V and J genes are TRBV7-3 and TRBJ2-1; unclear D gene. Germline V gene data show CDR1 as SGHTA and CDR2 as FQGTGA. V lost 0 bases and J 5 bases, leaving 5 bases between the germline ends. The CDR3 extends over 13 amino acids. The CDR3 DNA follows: TGTGCCAGCAGCTTAACTTTTGACAATGAGCAGTTCTTC. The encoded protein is CASSLTFDNEQFF.